The TCR beta chain under discussion was sequenced for a study of blood T cell repertoires in COVID-19 (dated by TCRdb to the early 2020s). Regarding the research as a whole: Samples from collaborators originated in the United States, Italy and Spain and spanned both the acute and convalescent phases of COVID-19. The prospective study material was composed of cDNA or gDNA derived from T cells, B-cell-depleted T cells, or PBMCs. Subjects who had been exposed to COVID-19, were actively infected with it, or had recovered from it provided the deeply sampled blood TCRbeta repertoires that made up the dataset. The repertoires were released in a freely available public database intended as a resource for research on the immune response to SARS-CoV-2. The samples were drawn from two sources: the first 160 participants of the ongoing ImmuneRACE study, and over 950 subjects contributed by 6 global collaborators. Nearly every sample came with metadata listing a de-identified subject ID, COVID-19 status, age in years and sex. HLA class I and class II types, where available, came from metadata supplied by the sample provider rather than from assay-based typing. Broad study findings and their caveats: The amount of clinical and demographic metadata varied by source and participant and was provided uncurated.

Enrolling through a virtual design, the prospective study's participants ranged in age from about 18 to 89 years and lived across roughly 24 United States geographic areas. In the prospective study, participants were assigned to cohorts based on the clinical history participants reported in a screening survey and a study questionnaire. ImmuneRACE Cohort 3 recovered participants were defined by two consecutive negative NP/OP PCR tests, healthcare professional clearance, or symptom resolution. Mobile phlebotomists in the prospective study collected whole blood, serum and a nasopharyngeal or oropharyngeal swab from every participant. Over a roughly two-month period, participants in the prospective study had the option of providing additional blood draws and questionnaires. Blood samples from the prospective study were shipped frozen or at room temperature prior to DNA extraction. The germline V gene (reference sequence) yields SEHNR for CDR1 and FQNEAQ for CDR2. Measured from the cysteine to the phenylalanine, the CDR3 is 16 residues long. The entry retains the CDR3 DNA only, 48 bases that are in frame from base 1. The germline V end is reduced by 4 bases and the J end by 0 bases; junction bases left unmatched: 6.

Of note for this clone: The antigen it recognizes is unknown. No much larger clone is present one base from it, and per-base qualities are unavailable.

TCRbeta CDR3 regions were amplified from genomic DNA by means of the immunoSEQ Assay, a bias-controlled multiplex PCR. The study's processing was this. Within the assay, amplification of reference gene primers was used to estimate how many nucleated cells each sample contained. Sequence reads were collapsed and filtered to measure the absolute abundance of every unique TCRbeta CDR3 rearrangement. Productive Simpson clonality was computed per sample as the square root of Simpson's diversity index over productive rearrangements. TCRdb mirrors the immuneACCESS table, restricted to in-frame sequences. Some clones are absent from its copies; in checked studies, under half trace to an unresolved V gene, and the reason for the others is unknown. V and J calls and clone size come straight from that table; D and trimming were deduced from the DNA. Counted in this sample were approximately 400,000 clones; approximately 89% of them appeared once. 1% to 1.5% of the sample lies in the top ten.

What was sequenced was PBMCs or T cells enriched from blood (not recorded which). This receptor chain uses TRBV7-9 and TRBJ1-3, with 7 bases matching TRBD1. This clonotype originated in a man aged 25 to 40 who had recovered from COVID-19. Here the CDR3 is given as CASSSIGTDSGNTIYF. The nucleotide sequence reads TGTGCCAGCAGCTCTATCGGGACAGACTCTGGAAACACCATATATTTT.